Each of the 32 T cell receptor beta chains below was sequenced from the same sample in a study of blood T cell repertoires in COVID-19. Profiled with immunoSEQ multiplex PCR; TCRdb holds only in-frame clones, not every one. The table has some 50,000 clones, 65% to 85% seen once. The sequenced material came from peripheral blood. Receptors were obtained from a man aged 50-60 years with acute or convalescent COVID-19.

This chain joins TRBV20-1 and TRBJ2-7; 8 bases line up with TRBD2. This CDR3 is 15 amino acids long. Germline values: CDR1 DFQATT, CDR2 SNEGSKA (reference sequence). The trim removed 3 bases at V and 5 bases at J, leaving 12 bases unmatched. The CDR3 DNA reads TGCAGTGCTAGTCGGGAGGGCCCCACTGTACACGAGCAGTACTTC. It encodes CSASREGPTVHEQYF.

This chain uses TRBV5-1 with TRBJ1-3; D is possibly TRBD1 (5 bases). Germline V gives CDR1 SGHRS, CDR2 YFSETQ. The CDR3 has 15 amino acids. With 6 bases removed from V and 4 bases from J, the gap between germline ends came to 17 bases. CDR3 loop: CASKSGESAGNTIYF. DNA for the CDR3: TGCGCCAGCAAATCGGGGGAATCTGCGGGAAACACCATATATTTT. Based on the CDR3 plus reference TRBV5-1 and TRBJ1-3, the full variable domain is KAGVTQTPRYLIKTRGQQVTLSCSPISGHRSVSWYQQTPGQGLQFLFEYFSETQRNKGNFPGRFSGRQFSNSRSEMNVSTLELGDSALYLCASKSGESAGNTIYFGEGSWLTVV.

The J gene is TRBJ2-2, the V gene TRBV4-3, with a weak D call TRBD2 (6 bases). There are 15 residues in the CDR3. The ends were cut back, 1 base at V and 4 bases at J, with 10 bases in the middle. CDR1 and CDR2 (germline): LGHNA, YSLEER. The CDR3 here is CASSQGLDSTGELFF. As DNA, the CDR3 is TGCGCCAGCAGCCAAGGACTAGATTCCACCGGGGAGCTGTTTTTT.

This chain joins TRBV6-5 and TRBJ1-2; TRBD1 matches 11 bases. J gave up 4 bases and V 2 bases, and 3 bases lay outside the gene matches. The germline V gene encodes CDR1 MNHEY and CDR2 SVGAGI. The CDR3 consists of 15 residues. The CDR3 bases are TGTGCCAGCAGTTACACCGGACAGGGGGCCTATGGCTACACCTTC. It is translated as CASSYTGQGAYGYTF.

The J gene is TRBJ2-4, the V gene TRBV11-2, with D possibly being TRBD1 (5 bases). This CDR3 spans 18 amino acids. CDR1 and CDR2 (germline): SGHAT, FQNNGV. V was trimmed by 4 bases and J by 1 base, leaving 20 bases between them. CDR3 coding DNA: TGTGCCAGCAGCTACTTAGTTCAGGGTAGGGTTGCCAAAAACATTCAGTACTTC. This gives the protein CASSYLVQGRVAKNIQYF.

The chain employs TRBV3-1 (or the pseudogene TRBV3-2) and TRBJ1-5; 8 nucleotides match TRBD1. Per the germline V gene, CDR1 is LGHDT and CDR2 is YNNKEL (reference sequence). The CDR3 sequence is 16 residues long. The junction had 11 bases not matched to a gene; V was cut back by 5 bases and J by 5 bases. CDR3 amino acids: CASSEHGGQGYQPQHF. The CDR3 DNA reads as TGTGCCAGCAGCGAACATGGAGGACAGGGTTATCAGCCCCAGCATTTT.

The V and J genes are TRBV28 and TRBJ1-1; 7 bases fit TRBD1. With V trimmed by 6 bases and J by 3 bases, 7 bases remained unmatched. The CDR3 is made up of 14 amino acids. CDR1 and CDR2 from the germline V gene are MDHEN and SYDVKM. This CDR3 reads CASSLTTGDTEAFF. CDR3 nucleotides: TGTGCCAGCAGCCTTACCACAGGGGACACTGAAGCTTTCTTT.

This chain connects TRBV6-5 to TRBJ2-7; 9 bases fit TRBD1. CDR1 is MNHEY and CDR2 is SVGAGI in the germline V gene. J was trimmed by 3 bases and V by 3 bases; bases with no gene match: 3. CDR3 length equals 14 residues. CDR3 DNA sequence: TGTGCCAGCAGTTATGGGGACAGGGACTACGAGCAGTACTTC. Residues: CASSYGDRDYEQYF.

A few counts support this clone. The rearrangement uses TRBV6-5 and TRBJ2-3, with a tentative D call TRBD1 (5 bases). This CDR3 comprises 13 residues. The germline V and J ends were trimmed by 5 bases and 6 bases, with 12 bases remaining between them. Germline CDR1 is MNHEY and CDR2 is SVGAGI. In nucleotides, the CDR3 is TGTGCCAGCAGTAGGGGTCTATGGGATACGCAGTATTTT. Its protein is CASSRGLWDTQYF.

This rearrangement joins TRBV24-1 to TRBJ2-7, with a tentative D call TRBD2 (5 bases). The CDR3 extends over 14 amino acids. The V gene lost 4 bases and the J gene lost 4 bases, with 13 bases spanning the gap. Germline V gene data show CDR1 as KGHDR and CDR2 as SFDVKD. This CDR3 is CATSDPERGYEQYF. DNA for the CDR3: TGTGCCACCAGTGACCCCGAACGAGGGTACGAGCAGTACTTC.

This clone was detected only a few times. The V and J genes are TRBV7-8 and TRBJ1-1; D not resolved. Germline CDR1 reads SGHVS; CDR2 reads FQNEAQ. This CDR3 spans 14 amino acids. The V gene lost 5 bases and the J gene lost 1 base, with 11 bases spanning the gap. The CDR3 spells CASSRPGQNTEAFF. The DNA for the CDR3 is TGTGCCAGCAGCAGACCGGGTCAGAACACTGAAGCTTTCTTT.

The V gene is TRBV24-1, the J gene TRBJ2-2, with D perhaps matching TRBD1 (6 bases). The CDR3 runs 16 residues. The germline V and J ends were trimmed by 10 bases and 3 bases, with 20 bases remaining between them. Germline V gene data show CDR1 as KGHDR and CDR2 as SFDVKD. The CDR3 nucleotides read TGTGCCACTTCTTCTCAGGGGATGGTTCACACCGGGGAGCTGTTTTTT. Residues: CATSSQGMVHTGELFF.

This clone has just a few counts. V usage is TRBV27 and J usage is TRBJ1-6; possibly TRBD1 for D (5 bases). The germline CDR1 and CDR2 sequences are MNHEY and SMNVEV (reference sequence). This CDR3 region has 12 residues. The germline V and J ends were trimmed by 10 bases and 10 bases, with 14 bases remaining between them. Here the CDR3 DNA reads TGTGCCACCCGCCAGGGTGGGTCACCCCTCCACTTT. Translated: CATRQGGSPLHF.

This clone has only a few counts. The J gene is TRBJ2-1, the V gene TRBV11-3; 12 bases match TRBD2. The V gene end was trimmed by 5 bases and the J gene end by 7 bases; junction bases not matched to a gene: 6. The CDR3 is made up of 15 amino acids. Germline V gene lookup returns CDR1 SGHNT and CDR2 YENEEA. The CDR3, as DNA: TGTGCCAGCAGCCTGAGACTAGCGGGAGCTAATGAGCAGTTCTTC. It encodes CASSLRLAGANEQFF. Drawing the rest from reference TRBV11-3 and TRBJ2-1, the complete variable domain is EAGVVQSPRYKIIEKKQPVAFWCNPISGHNTLYWYLQNLGQGPELLIRYENEEAVDDSQLPKDRFSAERLKGVDSTLKIQPAELGDSAVYLCASSLRLAGANEQFFGPGTRLTVL.

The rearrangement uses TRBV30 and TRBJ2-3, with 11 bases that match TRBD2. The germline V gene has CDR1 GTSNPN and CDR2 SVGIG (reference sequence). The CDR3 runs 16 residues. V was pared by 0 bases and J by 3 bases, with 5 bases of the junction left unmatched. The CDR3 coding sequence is TGTGCCTGGAGTGTACGTCTAGCGGGAGGTACAGATACGCAGTATTTT. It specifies CAWSVRLAGGTDTQYF. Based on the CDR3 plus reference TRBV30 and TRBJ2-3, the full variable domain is SQTIHQWPATLVQPVGSPLSLECTVEGTSNPNLYWYRQAAGRGLQLLFYSVGIGQISSEVPQNLSASRPQDRQFILSSKKLLLSDSGFYLCAWSVRLAGGTDTQYFGPGTRLTVL.

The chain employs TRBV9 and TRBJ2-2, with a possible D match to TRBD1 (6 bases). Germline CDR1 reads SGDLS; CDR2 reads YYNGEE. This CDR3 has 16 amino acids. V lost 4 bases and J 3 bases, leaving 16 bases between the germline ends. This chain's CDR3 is CASSPSQGQYTGELFF. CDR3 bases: TGTGCCAGCAGCCCCTCCCAAGGACAGTACACCGGGGAGCTGTTTTTT.

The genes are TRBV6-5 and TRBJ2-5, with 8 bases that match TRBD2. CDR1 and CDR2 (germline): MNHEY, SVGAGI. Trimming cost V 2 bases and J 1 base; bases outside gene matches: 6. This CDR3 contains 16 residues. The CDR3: CASSYTTGTSQETQYF. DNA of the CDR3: TGTGCCAGCAGTTACACAACGGGGACTAGCCAAGAGACCCAGTACTTC.

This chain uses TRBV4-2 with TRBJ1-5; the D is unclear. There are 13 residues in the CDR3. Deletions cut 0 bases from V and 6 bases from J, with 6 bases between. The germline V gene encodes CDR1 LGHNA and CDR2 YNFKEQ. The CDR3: CASSQDPFQPQHF. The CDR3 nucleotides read TGTGCCAGCAGCCAAGATCCTTTTCAGCCCCAGCATTTT.

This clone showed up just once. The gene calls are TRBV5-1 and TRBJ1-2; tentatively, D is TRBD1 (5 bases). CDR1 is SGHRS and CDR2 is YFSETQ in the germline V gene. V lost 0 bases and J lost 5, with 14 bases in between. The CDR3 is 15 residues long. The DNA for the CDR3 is TGCGCCAGCAGCTTGGGGGGCAGGGCACAATATGGCTACACCTTC. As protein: CASSLGGRAQYGYTF.

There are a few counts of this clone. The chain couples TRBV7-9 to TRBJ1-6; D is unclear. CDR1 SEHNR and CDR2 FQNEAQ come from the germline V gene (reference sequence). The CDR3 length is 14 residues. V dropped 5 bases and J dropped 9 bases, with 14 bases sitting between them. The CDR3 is CASSPTVIGSPLHF. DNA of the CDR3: TGTGCCAGCAGCCCAACTGTTATTGGTTCACCCCTCCACTTT.

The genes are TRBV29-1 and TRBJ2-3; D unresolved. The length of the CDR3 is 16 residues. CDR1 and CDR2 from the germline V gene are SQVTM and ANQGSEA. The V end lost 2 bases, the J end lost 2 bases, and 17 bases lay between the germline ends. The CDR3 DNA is TGCAGCGTTGAATTAATAGTTGGCGGCGTCACAGATACGCAGTATTTT. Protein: CSVELIVGGVTDTQYF.

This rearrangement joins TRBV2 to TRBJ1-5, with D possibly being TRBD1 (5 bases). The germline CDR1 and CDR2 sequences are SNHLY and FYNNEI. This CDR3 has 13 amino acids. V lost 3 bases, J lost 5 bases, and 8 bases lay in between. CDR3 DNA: TGTGCCAGCAGTGAGGGGGGACATCAGCCCCAGCATTTT. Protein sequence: CASSEGGHQPQHF.

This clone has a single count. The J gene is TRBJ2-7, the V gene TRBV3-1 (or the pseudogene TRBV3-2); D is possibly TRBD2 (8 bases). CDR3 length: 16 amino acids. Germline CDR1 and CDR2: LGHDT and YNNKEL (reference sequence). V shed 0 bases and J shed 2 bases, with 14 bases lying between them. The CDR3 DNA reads TGTGCCAGCAGCCAAGATCGGGGGGGGACAGCCTACGAGCAGTACTTC. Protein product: CASSQDRGGTAYEQYF.

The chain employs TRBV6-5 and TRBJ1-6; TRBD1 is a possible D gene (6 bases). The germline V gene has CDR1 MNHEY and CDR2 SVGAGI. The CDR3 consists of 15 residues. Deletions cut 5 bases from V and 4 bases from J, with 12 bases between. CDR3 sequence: CASSRLGQYNSPLHF. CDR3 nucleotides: TGTGCCAGCAGTCGCCTCGGACAGTATAATTCACCCCTCCACTTT.

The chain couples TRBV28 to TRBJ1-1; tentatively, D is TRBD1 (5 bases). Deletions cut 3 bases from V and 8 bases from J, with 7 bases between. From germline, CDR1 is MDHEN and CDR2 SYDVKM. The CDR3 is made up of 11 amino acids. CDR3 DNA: TGTGCCAGCAGTTTGCCAGGGGAAGCTTTCTTT. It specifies CASSLPGEAFF.

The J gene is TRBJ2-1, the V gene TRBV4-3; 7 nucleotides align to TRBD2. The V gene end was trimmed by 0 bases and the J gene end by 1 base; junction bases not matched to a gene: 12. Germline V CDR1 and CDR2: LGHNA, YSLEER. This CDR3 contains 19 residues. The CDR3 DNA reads TGCGCCAGCAGCCAAGATTGGGGGACGGCGGGAGTATCCTACAATGAGCAGTTCTTC. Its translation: CASSQDWGTAGVSYNEQFF.

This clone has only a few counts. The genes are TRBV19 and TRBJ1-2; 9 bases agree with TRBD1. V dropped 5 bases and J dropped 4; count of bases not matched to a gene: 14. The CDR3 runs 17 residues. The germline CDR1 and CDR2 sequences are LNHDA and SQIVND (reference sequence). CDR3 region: CASSPGTGYHPSYGYTF. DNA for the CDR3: TGTGCCAGTAGTCCCGGGACAGGGTACCATCCTAGCTATGGCTACACCTTC.

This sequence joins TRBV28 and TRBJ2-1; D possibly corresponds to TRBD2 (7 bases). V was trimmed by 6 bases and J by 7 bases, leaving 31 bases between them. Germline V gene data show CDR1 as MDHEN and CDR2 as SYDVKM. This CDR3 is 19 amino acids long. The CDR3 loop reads CASSTRDIDNQRGENEQFF. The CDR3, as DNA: TGTGCCAGCAGCACCCGGGACATAGATAACCAGCGGGGAGAGAATGAGCAGTTCTTC.

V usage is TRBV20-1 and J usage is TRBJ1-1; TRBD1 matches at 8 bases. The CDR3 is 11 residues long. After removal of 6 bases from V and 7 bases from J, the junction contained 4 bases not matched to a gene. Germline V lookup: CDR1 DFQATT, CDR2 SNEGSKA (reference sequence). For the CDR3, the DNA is TGCAGTGCCCCACAGGGGGTTGAAGCTTTCTTT. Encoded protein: CSAPQGVEAFF.

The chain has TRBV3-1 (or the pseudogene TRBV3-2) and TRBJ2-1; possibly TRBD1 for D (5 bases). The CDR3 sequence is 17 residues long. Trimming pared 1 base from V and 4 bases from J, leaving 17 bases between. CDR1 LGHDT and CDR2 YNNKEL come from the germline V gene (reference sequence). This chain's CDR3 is CASSQAVRQTAYNEQFF. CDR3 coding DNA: TGTGCCAGCAGCCAAGCGGTCCGACAGACCGCGTACAATGAGCAGTTCTTC.

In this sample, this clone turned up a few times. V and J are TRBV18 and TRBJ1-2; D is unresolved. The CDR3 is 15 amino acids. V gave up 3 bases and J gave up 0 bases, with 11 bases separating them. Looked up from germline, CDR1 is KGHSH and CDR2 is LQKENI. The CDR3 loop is CASSPGAAANYGYTF. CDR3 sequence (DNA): TGTGCCAGCTCACCCGGAGCAGCCGCTAACTATGGCTACACCTTC.

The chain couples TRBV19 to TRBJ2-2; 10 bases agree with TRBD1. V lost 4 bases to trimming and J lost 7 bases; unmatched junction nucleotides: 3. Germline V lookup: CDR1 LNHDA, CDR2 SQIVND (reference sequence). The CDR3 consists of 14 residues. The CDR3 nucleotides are TGTGCCAGTAGTAGACAGGGGGCGAACGGGGAGCTGTTTTTT. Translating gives CASSRQGANGELFF.